This T cell receptor (beta chain) was sequenced during a study of blood T cells in healthy people across ages (dated by TCRdb to between 2014 and 2016). Some background on the complete study: In model experiments, template switching captured about one uniquely barcoded TCR beta cDNA molecule for every two T cells. Using the same blood draw, the study looked at two additional independent replicas of 1 million unique cDNA reads for two donors, one aged 18 to 30 and the other aged 80 or older. Donors of different ages were randomly distributed across sequencing lanes to avoid experimental bias. Donors were grouped into four age groups: young (average approximately 16 years), middle-aged (approximately 41), aged (over 55) and long-lived (less than 85). Using deep sequencing normalized with unique cDNA molecular identifiers, the study measured how TCR beta repertoire diversity changes with age.

Library method: 5' RACE. The sequencer was an Illumina HiSeq 2500. A second PCR of roughly 6 to 11 cycles was run with a J-beta primer mix and a sample-barcoded 5' primer. A unique molecular identifier was introduced onto each TCR beta cDNA molecule by a template-switch 5' adaptor carrying 12 random nucleotides. Each sample yielded at least 2.5 million CDR3-containing paired-end reads. All of the RNA was converted into first-strand cDNA using the Mint cDNA synthesis kit, with a TRBC-specific oligonucleotide serving as the primer. Following uracil-DNA glycosylase treatment, all cDNA underwent a first 18-cycle PCR with the universal primers M1SS and BC2_uni_R. Turning to the authors' computational methods: Normalization of each sample was performed by random selection of 1 million high-quality reads, each carrying a distinct molecular identifier. Reads with shared molecular identifiers were discarded instead of being binned into consensus sequences. CDR3 identification, clonotype clustering and error correction used MiTCR with a Q25 quality threshold and the strictest error-elimination algorithm. A nonparametric unseen species model with Euler transformation was used to estimate a lower bound on total TCR beta diversity. The public reads were reprocessed in TCRdb via fastp at Q25 and MiXCR, keeping in-frame beta chains. Merged by CDR3 protein, the rows form single entries marked with the most common genes and DNA. Here the V and J calls rest on TCRdb's processing, not on the authors' analysis. The sample includes 700,000 or so distinct CDR3 sequences, with 22% observed a single time. In total, the top ten clones hold roughly a fifth of the sample.

The roughly 39 donors, aged about 6 to 90 years, were systemically healthy Caucasian individuals from Russia. Around 9.9 milliliters of peripheral blood were collected from each donor into EDTA-treated Vacutainer tubes. Ficoll-Paque density-gradient centrifugation was used to isolate PBMCs, with at least 7 million obtained per sample. Total RNA, at least 5 micrograms per sample, was extracted from PBMCs with Trizol reagent. For every donor, flow cytometry on a PBMC aliquot measured the percentage of naive CD45RAhigh/CD27high T cells. The sample holds many counts of this clonotype. Its antigen remains unidentified. Per-nucleotide qualities are absent, and no much larger clonotype sits a single base away. The paper as a whole reports these results and caveats: Observed TCR beta diversity correlated strongly with the percentage of naive T cells measured by flow cytometry. Total diversity estimates from one million sequenced T cells were considered lower bounds and underestimates. Observed TCR beta diversity per million T cells fell roughly linearly with age, and a significant reduction was already apparent by age around 40. The CMV infection status of donors was not known, potentially confounding age-related changes in expanded clonotypes. Bulk unsorted PBMC profiling prevented conclusive comparison of naive and antigen-experienced compartments. The long-lived group showed more naive CD4+ T cells, fewer expanded clones and increased TCR diversity than the aged group, suggesting age selection.

Sequenced input: blood. This TCR was recovered from a man in his sixties or seventies in good health.

The DNA is TGTGCCAGCAGCCCCACCGGGACAGTGATTGAAGAGACCCAGTACTTC. Translated, this gives CASSPTGTVIEETQYF. The sequence is built from TRBV5-6 and TRBJ2-5; 7 bases in the junction line up with TRBD1. The CDR3 goes from the cysteine to the phenylalanine over 16 residues. Only CDR3 DNA remains: 48 bases, in frame from the first base. CDR1 SGHDT and CDR2 YYEEEE were looked up in the germline V gene. The germline V end is reduced by 4 bases and the J end by 3 bases; junction bases left unmatched: 12.